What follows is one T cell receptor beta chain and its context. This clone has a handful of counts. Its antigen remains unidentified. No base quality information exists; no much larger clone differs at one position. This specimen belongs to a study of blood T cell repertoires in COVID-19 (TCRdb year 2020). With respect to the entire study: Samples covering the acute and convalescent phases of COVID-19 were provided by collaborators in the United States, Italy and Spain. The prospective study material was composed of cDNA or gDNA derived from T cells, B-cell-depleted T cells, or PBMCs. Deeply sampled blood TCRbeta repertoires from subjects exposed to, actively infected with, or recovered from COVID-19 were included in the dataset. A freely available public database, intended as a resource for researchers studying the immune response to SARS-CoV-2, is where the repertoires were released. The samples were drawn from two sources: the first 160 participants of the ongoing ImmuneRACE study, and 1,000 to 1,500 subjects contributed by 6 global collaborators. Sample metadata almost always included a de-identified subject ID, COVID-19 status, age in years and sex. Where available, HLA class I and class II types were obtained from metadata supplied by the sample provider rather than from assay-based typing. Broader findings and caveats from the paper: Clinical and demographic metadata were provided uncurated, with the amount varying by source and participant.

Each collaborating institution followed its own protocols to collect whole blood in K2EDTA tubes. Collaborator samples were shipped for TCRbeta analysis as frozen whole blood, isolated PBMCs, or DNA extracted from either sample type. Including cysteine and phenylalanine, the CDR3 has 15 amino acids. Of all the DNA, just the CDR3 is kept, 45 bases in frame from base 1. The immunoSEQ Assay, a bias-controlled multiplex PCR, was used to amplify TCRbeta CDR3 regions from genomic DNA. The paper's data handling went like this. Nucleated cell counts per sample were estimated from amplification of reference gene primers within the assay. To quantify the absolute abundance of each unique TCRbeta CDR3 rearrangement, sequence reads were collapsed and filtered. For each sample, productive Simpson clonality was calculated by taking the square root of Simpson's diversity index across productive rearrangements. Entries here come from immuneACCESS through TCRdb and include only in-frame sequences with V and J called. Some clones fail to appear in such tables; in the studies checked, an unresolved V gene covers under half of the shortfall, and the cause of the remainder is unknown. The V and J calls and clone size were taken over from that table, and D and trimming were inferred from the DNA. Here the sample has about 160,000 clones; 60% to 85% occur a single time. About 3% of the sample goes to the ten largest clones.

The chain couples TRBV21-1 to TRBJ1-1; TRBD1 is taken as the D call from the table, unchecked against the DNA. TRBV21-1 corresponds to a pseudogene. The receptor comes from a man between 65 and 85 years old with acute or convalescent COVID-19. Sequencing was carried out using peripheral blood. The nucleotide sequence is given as TGTGCCAGCAGCAAATTCCGGGACAGGGTCACTGAAGCTTTCTTT. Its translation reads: CASSKFRDRVTEAFF.